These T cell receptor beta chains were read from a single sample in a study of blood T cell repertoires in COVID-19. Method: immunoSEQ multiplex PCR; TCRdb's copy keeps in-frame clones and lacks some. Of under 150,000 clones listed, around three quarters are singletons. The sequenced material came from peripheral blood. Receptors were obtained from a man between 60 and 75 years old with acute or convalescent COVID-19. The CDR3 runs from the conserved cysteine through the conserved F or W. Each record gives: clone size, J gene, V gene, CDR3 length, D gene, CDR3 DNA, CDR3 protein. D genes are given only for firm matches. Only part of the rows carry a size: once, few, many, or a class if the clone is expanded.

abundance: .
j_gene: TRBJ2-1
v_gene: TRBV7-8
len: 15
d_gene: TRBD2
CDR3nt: TGTGCCAGCAGCTTAGGTGGGACTAGCGTATATGAGCAGTTCTTC
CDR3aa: CASSLGGTSVYEQFF

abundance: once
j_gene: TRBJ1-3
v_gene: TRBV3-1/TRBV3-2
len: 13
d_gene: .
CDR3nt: TGTGCCAGCAGTCCCTCCTCTGGAAACACCATATATTTT
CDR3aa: CASSPSSGNTIYF

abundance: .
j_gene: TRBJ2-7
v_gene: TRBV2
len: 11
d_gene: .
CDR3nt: TGTGCCAGCAGTGAAGCCTTCGAGCAGTACTTC
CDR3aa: CASSEAFEQYF

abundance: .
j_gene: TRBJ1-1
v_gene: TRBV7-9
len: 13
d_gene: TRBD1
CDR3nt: TGTGCCAGCTCCTGGACAGGGATTACTGAAGCTTTCTTT
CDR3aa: CASSWTGITEAFF

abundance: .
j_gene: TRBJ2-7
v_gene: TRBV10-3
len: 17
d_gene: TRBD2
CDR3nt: TGTGCCATCAGTGAGTCCGGGACTAGCGGGAGGCAGGGGGAGCAGTACTTC
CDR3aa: CAISESGTSGRQGEQYF

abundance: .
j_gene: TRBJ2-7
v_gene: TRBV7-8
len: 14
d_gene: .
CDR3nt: TGTGCCAGCAGCTCCCGGACTGGCTCCTACGAGCAGTACTTC
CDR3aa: CASSSRTGSYEQYF

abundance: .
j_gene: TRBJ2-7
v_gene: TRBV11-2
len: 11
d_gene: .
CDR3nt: TGTGCCAGCAGAGGAGCGGGTGAGCAGTACTTC
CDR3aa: CASRGAGEQYF

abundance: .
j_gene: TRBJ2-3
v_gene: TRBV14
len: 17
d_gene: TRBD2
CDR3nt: TGTGCCAGCAGCCAAGTCGGGCTAGCGGGAATGACAGATACGCAGTATTTT
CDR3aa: CASSQVGLAGMTDTQYF

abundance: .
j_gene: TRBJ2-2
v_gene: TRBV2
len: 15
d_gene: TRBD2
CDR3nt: TGTGCCAGCAGCGCAGGCGGGACTAGCACCGGGGAGCTGTTTTTT
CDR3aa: CASSAGGTSTGELFF

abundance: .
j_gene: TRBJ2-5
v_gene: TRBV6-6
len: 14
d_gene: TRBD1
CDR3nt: TGTGCCAGCAGTGACCCGGGACAGGGGGAGACCCAGTACTTC
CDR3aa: CASSDPGQGETQYF

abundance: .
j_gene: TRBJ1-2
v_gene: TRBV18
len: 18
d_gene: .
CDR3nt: TGTGCCAGCTCACACTCGGGGGGCCGAGGGGGATCTAACTATGGCTACACCTTC
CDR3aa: CASSHSGGRGGSNYGYTF

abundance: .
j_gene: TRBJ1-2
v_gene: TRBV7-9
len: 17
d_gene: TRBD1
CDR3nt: TGTGCCAGCAGCTTGTTAGGGGGCCGGGGACTGAACTATGGCTACACCTTC
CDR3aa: CASSLLGGRGLNYGYTF

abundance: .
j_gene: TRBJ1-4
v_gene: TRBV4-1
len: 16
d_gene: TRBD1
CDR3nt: TGCGCCAGCAGCCAGGGAACCGTGACAGGGAATGAAAAACTGTTTTTT
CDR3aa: CASSQGTVTGNEKLFF

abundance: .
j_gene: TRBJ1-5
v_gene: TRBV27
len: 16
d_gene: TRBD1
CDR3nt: TGTGCCAGCAGTTCGACGACAGGGGCGCTAAGGCAGCCCCAGCATTTT
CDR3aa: CASSSTTGALRQPQHF

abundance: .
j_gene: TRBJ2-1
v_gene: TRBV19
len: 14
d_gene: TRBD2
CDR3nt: TGTGCCAGTGGGCAAGGGACTAGCGGCAATGAGCAGTTCTTC
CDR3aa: CASGQGTSGNEQFF

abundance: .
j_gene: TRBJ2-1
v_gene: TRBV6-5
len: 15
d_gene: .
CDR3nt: TGTGCCAGCAGTTACCAACAGGCCAACTACAATGAGCAGTTCTTC
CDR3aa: CASSYQQANYNEQFF

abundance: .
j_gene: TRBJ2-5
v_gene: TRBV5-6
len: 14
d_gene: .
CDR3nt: TGTGCCAGCACCAAAGTAGCCTCCCAAGAGACCCAGTACTTC
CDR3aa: CASTKVASQETQYF

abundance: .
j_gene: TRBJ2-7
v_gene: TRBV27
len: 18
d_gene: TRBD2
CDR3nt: TGTGCCAGCAGTTTGGGGGCGACTAGCGGGAGTAGTCGCTACGAGCAGTACTTC
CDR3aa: CASSLGATSGSSRYEQYF

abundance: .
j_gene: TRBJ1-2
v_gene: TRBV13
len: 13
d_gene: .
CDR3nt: TGTGCCAGCAGCCTCACAGGTGACTATGGCTACACCTTC
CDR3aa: CASSLTGDYGYTF

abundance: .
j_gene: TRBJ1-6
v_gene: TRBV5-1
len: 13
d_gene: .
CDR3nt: TGCGCCAGCAGCTCGGACTGGGATTCACCCCTCCACTTT
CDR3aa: CASSSDWDSPLHF

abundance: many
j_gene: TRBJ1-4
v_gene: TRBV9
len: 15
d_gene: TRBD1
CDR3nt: TGTGCCAGCAGCATCACAGGGGGTCTGAATGAAAAACTGTTTTTT
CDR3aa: CASSITGGLNEKLFF

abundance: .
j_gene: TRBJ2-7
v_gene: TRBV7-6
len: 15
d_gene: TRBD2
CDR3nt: TGTGCCAGCAGCTTAGTCTCTAGCGGGAGGAACGAGCAGTACTTC
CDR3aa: CASSLVSSGRNEQYF

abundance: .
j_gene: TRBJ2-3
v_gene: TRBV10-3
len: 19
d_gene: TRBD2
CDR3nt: TGTGCCATCAGTGAGTCGCAATGGTCTAGCGGGAGTATCACAGATACGCAGTATTTT
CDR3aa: CAISESQWSSGSITDTQYF

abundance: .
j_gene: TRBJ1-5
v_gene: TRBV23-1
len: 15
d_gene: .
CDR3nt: TGCGCCAGCAGTCAACAGGGTCATAGCAATCAGCCCCAGCATTTT
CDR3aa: CASSQQGHSNQPQHF

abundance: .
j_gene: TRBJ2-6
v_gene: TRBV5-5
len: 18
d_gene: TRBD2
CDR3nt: TGTGCCAGCAGCTTGGACTTCCGCGGGAGGGATGGGGCCAACGTCCTGACTTTC
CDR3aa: CASSLDFRGRDGANVLTF

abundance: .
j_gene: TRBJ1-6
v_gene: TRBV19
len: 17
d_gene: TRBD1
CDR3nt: TGTGCCAGTAGTAAGGGACAGGGGAGCAGCACCAATTCACCCCTCCACTTT
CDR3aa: CASSKGQGSSTNSPLHF

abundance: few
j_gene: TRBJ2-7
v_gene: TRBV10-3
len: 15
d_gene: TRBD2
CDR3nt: TGTGCCATCACTACCGGGACTAGCGCGGGGTACGAGCAGTACTTC
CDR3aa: CAITTGTSAGYEQYF

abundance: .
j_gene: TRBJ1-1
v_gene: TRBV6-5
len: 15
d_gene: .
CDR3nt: TGTGCCAGCGGGGGGGGGTACAGCCGGAGTACTGAAGCTTTCTTT
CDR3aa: CASGGGYSRSTEAFF

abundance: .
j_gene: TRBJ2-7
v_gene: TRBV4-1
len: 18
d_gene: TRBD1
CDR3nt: TGCGCCAGCAGCCAAGTAGGGTTACAGGGGGCGGGAGAATACGAGCAGTACTTC
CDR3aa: CASSQVGLQGAGEYEQYF

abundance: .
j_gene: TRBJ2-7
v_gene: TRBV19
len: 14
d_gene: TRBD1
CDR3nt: TGTGCCAGTACCGGTGGACAGGGACCTCCGGAGCAGTACTTC
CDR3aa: CASTGGQGPPEQYF

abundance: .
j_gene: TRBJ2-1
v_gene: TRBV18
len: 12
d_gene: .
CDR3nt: TGTGCCAGCTCACCGGGACTCACTGAGCAGTTCTTC
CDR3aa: CASSPGLTEQFF

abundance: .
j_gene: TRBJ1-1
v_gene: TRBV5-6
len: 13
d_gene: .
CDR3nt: TGTGCCAGCAGCCCGTCGGACTTTTCTGAAGCTTTCTTT
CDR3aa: CASSPSDFSEAFF